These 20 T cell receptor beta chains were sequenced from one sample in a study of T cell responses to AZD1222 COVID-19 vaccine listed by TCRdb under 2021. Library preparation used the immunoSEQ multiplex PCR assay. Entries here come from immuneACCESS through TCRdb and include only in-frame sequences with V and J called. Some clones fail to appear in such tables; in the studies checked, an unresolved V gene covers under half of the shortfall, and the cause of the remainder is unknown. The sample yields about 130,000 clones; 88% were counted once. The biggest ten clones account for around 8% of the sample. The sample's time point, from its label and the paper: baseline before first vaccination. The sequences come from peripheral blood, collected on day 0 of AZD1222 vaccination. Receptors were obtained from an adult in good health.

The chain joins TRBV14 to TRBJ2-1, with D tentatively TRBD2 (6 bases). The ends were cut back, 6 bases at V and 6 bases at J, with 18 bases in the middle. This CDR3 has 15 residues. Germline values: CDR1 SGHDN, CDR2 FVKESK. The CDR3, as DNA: TGTGCCAGCAGTTCGGGACTCAGTACGGTCAATGAGCAGTTCTTC. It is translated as CASSSGLSTVNEQFF. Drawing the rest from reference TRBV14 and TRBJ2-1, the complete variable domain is EAGVTQFPSHSVIEKGQTVTLRCDPISGHDNLYWYRRVMGKEIKFLLHFVKESKQDESGMPNNRFLAERTGGTYSTLKVQPAELEDSGVYFCASSSGLSTVNEQFFGPGTRLTVL.

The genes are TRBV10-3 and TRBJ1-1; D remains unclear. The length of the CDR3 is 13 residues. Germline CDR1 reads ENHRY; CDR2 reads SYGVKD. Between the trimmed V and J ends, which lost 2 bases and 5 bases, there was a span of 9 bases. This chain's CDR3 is CAISEALATEAFF. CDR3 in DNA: TGTGCCATCAGTGAGGCGCTAGCGACTGAAGCTTTCTTT.

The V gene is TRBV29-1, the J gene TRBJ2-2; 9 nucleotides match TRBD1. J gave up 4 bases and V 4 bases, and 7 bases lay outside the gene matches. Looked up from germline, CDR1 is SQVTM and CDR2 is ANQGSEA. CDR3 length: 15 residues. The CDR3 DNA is TGCAGCGTTGGTGGGGGACAGGGAGCCACCGGGGAGCTGTTTTTT. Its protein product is CSVGGGQGATGELFF.

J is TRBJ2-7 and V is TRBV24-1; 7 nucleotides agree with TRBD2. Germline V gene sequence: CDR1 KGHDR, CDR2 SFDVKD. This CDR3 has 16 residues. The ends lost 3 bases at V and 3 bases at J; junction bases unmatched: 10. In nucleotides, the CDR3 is TGTGCCACCAGTGATCCGTCAGGGACTACCAGCTACGAGCAGTACTTC. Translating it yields CATSDPSGTTSYEQYF.

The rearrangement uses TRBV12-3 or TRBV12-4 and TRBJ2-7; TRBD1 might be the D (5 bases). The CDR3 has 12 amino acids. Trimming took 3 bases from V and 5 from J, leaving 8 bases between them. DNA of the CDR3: TGTGCCAGCAGTTTCAGGGTAAACGAGCAGTACTTC. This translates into CASSFRVNEQYF.

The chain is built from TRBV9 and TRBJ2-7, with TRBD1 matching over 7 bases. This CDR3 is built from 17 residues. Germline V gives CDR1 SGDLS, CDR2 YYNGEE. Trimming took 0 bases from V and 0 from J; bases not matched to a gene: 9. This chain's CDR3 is CASSVATTGKSSYEQYF. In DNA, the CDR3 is TGTGCCAGCAGCGTAGCCACGACAGGGAAAAGCTCCTACGAGCAGTACTTC.

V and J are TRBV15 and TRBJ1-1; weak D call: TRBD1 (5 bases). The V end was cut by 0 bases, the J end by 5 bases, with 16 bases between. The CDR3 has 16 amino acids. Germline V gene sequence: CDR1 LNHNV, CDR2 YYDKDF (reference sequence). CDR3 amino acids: CATSRDGGGWGTEAFF. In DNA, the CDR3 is TGTGCCACCAGCAGAGATGGGGGAGGGTGGGGTACTGAAGCTTTCTTT.

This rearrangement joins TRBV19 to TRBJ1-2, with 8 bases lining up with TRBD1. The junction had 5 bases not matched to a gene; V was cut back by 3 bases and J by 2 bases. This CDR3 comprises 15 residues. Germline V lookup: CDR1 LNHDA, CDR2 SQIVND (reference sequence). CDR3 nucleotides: TGTGCCAGTAGTATCGACAGGGGCCTAAACTATGGCTACACCTTC. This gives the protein CASSIDRGLNYGYTF.

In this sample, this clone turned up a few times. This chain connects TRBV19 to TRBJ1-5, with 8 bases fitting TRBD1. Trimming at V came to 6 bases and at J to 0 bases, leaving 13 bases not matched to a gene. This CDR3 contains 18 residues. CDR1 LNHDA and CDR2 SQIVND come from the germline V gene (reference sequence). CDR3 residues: CASSPGTGRDLSNQPQHF. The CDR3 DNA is TGTGCCAGTAGCCCTGGGACAGGCCGCGACCTTAGCAATCAGCCCCAGCATTTT.

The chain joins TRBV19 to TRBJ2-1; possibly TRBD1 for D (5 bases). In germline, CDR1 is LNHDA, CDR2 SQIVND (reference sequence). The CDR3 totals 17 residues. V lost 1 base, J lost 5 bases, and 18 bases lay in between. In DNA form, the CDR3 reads TGTGCCAGTAGTATAGGCCTCCGGCTAGGGGCCCACAATGAGCAGTTCTTC. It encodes CASSIGLRLGAHNEQFF. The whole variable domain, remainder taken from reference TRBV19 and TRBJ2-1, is DGGITQSPKYLFRKEGQNVTLSCEQNLNHDAMYWYRQDPGQGLRLIYYSQIVNDFQKGDIAEGYSVSREKKESFPLTVTSAQKNPTAFYLCASSIGLRLGAHNEQFFGPGTRLTVL.

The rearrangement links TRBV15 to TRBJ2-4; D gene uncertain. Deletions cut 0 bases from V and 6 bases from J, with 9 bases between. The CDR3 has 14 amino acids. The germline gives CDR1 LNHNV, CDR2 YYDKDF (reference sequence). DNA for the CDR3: TGTGCCACCAGCAGAGATCTGAAGGGAAACATTCAGTACTTC. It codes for CATSRDLKGNIQYF.

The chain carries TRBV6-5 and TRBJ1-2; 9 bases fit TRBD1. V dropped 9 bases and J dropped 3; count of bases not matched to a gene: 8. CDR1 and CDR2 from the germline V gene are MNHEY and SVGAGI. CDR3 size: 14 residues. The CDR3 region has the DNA TGTGCCAGTCACCGGGGACAGGGAGACTATGGCTACACCTTC. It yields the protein CASHRGQGDYGYTF.

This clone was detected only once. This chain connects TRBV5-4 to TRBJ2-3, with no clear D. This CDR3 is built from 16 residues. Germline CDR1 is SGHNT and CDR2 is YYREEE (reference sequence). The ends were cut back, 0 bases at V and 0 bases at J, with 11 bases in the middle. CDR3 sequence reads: CASSLEGSSSTDTQYF. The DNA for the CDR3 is TGTGCCAGCAGCTTGGAAGGCAGTTCTAGCACAGATACGCAGTATTTT. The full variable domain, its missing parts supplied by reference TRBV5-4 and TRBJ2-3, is ETGVTQSPTHLIKTRGQQVTLRCSSQSGHNTVSWYQQALGQGPQFIFQYYREEENGRGNFPPRFSGLQFPNYSSELNVNALELDDSALYLCASSLEGSSSTDTQYFGPGTRLTVL.

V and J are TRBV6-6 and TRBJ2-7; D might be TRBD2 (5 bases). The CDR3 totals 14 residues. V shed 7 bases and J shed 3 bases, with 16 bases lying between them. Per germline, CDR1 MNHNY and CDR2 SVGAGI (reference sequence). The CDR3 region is CASKYGRGNYEQYF. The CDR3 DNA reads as TGTGCCAGCAAGTATGGACGGGGAAACTACGAGCAGTACTTC.

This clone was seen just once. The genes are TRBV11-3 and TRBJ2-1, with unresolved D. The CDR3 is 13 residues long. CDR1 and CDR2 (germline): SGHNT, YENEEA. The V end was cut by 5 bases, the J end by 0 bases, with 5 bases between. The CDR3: CASSASSYNEQFF. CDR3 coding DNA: TGTGCCAGCAGCGCGAGCTCCTACAATGAGCAGTTCTTC.

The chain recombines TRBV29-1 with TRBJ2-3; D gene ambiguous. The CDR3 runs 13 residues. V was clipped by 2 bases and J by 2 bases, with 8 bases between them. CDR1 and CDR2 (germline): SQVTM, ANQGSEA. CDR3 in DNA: TGCAGCGTTGAACGGCCGGTCACAGATACGCAGTATTTT. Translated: CSVERPVTDTQYF.

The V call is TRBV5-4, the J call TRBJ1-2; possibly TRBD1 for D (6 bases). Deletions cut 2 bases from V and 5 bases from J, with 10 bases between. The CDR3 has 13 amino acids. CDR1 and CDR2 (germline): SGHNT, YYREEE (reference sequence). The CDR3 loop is CASSLGTGYGYTF. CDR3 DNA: TGTGCCAGCAGCTTAGGTACAGGGTATGGCTACACCTTC.

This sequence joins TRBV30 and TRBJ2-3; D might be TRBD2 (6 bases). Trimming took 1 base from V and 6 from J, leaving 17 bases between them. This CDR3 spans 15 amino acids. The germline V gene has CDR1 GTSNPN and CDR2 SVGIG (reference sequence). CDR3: CAWSGSTRTSDTQYF. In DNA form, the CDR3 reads TGTGCCTGGAGTGGATCGACTAGGACCTCCGATACGCAGTATTTT. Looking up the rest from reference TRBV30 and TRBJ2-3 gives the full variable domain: SQTIHQWPATLVQPVGSPLSLECTVEGTSNPNLYWYRQAAGRGLQLLFYSVGIGQISSEVPQNLSASRPQDRQFILSSKKLLLSDSGFYLCAWSGSTRTSDTQYFGPGTRLTVL.

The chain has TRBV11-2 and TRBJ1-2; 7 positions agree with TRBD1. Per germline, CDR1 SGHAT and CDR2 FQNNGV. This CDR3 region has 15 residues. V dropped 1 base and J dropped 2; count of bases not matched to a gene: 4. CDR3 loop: CASSLGGQKNYGYTF. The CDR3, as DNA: TGTGCCAGCAGCTTAGGGGGACAGAAAAACTATGGCTACACCTTC.

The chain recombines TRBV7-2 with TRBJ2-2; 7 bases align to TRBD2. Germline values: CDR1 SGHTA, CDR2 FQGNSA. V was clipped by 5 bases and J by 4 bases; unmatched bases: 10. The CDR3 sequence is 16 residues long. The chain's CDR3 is CASSPRVGGGTGELFF. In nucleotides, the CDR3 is TGTGCCAGCAGCCCCAGGGTTGGGGGGGGCACCGGGGAGCTGTTTTTT.